This T cell receptor (delta chain) was documented in a study of gammadelta T cells in human blood (dated by TCRdb to 2018 to 2020). Taking its sample share into account, this clone is large (0.1 to 1%). The antigen this receptor binds is unknown. No base qualities exist here, and no much larger clone lies one base off it. The sample contains more than one DNA sequence encoding this CDR3. V and J lose 0 bases and 0 bases, and a span of 5 bases separates them. Looking up the germline V gene yields CDR1 TSWWSYY and CDR2 QGS. Reading from cysteine to phenylalanine, the CDR3 counts 14 amino acids. The entry retains the CDR3 DNA only, 42 bases that are in frame from base 1. Receptor libraries were prepared by RT-PCR. Sequencing was carried out with an Illumina MiSeq. TCRdb reran clone calling on the public reads with CATT; rows sharing one DNA sequence were then combined. For this sample the table gives 1,000 to 1,500 delta-chain clones, of which roughly 27% were detected only once. 8.7% of the sample is held by the ten biggest clonotypes.

General conclusions and limits of the study: According to the study, polyclonal expansion of innate gamma-delta T cells immediately after birth appeared to be driven by microbial exposure.

The chain couples TRDV1 to TRDJ1; TRDD3 is possibly the D segment (5 matching bases). This receptor was obtained from a human fetus. Sequencing was carried out using non-Vgamma9Vdelta2 gamma-delta T cells from fetal blood. The bases are TGTGCTCTTGGGGAACTGGGGGACACCGATAAACTCATCTTT. This translates into CALGELGDTDKLIF.